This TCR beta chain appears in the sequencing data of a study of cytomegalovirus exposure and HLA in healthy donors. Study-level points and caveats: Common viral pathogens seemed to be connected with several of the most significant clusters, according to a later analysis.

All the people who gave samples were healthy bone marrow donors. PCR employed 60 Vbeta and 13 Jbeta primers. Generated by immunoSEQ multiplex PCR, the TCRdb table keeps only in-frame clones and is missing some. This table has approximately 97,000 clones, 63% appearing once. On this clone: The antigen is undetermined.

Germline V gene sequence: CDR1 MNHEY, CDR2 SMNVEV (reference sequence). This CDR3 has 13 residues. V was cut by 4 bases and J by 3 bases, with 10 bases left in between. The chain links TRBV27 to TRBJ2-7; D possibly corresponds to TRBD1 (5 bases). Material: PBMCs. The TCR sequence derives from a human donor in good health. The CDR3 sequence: CASSSPQGYEQYF. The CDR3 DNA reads TGTGCCAGCAGTTCACCCCAGGGCTACGAGCAGTACTTC.